This entry lists 17 T cell receptor beta chains sequenced from one sample in a study of blood T cell repertoires in COVID-19 (dated by TCRdb to 2020 to 2022). The protocol used for the library was the immunoSEQ multiplex PCR assay. TCRdb's version of the immuneACCESS table is confined to in-frame rearrangements and falls short of the full clone set. An unresolved V gene accounts for under half of the shortfall where checked; the remainder is of unknown origin. Counted in this sample were over 150,000 clones; about 87% of them appeared once. Approximately 13% of the sample is held by the ten biggest clonotypes. The sample comprised peripheral blood. The receptors stem from a woman in her 70s with COVID-19, enrolled during active disease.

The chain combines TRBV5-1 with TRBJ1-1, with 7 positions matching TRBD1. The germline V gene has CDR1 SGHRS and CDR2 YFSETQ. This CDR3 has 12 amino acids. V dropped 8 bases and J dropped 3; count of bases not matched to a gene: 4. The CDR3 region has the DNA TGCGCCAGTTCGGGGACAGACACTGAAGCTTTCTTT. Amino acids: CASSGTDTEAFF. Looking up the rest from reference TRBV5-1 and TRBJ1-1 gives the full variable domain: KAGVTQTPRYLIKTRGQQVTLSCSPISGHRSVSWYQQTPGQGLQFLFEYFSETQRNKGNFPGRFSGRQFSNSRSEMNVSTLELGDSALYLCASSGTDTEAFFGQGTRLTVV.

The V and J genes are TRBV4-1 and TRBJ2-2; 9 bases fit TRBD2. The J segment lost 6 bases and the V segment lost 0 bases, leaving 11 bases of the junction unmatched. This CDR3 spans 18 amino acids. The germline V gene encodes CDR1 MGHRA and CDR2 YSYEKL. CDR3 nucleotides: TGCGCCAGCAGCCAAGATGAGAGCGGGGGGATCGGATCCGGGGAGCTGTTTTTT. Its protein product is CASSQDESGGIGSGELFF.

The chain recombines TRBV5-1 with TRBJ2-7, with 7 bases fitting TRBD2. CDR3 length: 14 amino acids. After removal of 2 bases from V and 3 bases from J, the junction contained 5 bases not matched to a gene. Germline V CDR1 and CDR2: SGHRS, YFSETQ. CDR3 residues: CASSFGLVDYEQYF. For the CDR3, the DNA is TGCGCCAGCAGCTTTGGACTAGTTGACTACGAGCAGTACTTC. The full variable domain, its missing parts supplied by reference TRBV5-1 and TRBJ2-7, is KAGVTQTPRYLIKTRGQQVTLSCSPISGHRSVSWYQQTPGQGLQFLFEYFSETQRNKGNFPGRFSGRQFSNSRSEMNVSTLELGDSALYLCASSFGLVDYEQYFGPGTRLTVT.

This clone was recorded only once. The rearrangement joins TRBV9 to TRBJ2-1; D possibly corresponds to TRBD2 (5 bases). This CDR3 comprises 14 residues. V was pared by 3 bases and J by 9 bases, with 16 bases between. Germline assignment: CDR1 SGDLS and CDR2 YYNGEE. The CDR3 bases are TGTGCCAGCAGCGGGACCGGGAATGTGGGTGAGCAGTTCTTC. Amino acid sequence: CASSGTGNVGEQFF.

The chain links TRBV29-1 to TRBJ1-1; D perhaps matches TRBD1 (5 bases). Trimming pared 6 bases from V and 10 bases from J, leaving 18 bases between. The CDR3 has 12 residues. The germline V gene encodes CDR1 SQVTM and CDR2 ANQGSEA. The CDR3 loop is CSVNGGDSVAFF. CDR3 DNA sequence: TGCAGCGTCAACGGGGGAGATAGTGTAGCTTTCTTT.

V usage is TRBV7-9 and J usage is TRBJ2-5; D may be TRBD2 (5 bases). The germline gives CDR1 SEHNR, CDR2 FQNEAQ (reference sequence). The V gene lost 5 bases and the J gene lost 5 bases, with 12 bases spanning the gap. This CDR3 spans 13 amino acids. Written as DNA, the CDR3 is TGTGCCAGCAGCCCTAAAGAGCGGGAGACCCAGTACTTC. Protein: CASSPKERETQYF.

The J gene is TRBJ2-1, the V gene TRBV7-8; TRBD2 agrees at 9 bases. V lost 1 base and J lost 8; bases outside the gene matches: 6. Looked up from germline, CDR1 is SGHVS and CDR2 is FQNEAQ. This CDR3 has 15 amino acids. CDR3 sequence reads: CASSLVSGSLDEQFF. In DNA form, the CDR3 reads TGTGCCAGCAGCTTAGTTAGCGGGAGTCTAGATGAGCAGTTCTTC.

This chain connects TRBV28 to TRBJ1-2, with unresolved D. Germline V gene sequence: CDR1 MDHEN, CDR2 SYDVKM. CDR3 length: 14 residues. The V end lost 2 bases, the J end lost 0 bases, and 7 bases lay between the germline ends. CDR3 sequence (DNA): TGTGCCAGCAGTTTAATTAGAGCTAACTATGGCTACACCTTC. It is translated as CASSLIRANYGYTF.

V usage is TRBV5-1 and J usage is TRBJ1-4; 9 bases match TRBD1. Germline CDR1 reads SGHRS; CDR2 reads YFSETQ. V lost 4 bases and J lost 8; bases outside the gene matches: 6. The CDR3 contains 14 residues. The CDR3 region has the DNA TGCGCCAGCAGCCGGGGACAGGGTGAGGAAAAACTGTTTTTT. It encodes CASSRGQGEEKLFF. Drawing the rest from reference TRBV5-1 and TRBJ1-4, the complete variable domain is KAGVTQTPRYLIKTRGQQVTLSCSPISGHRSVSWYQQTPGQGLQFLFEYFSETQRNKGNFPGRFSGRQFSNSRSEMNVSTLELGDSALYLCASSRGQGEEKLFFGSGTQLSVL.

This chain links TRBV4-1 with TRBJ2-1; TRBD2 aligns across 10 bases. In germline, CDR1 is MGHRA, CDR2 YSYEKL. After removal of 0 bases from V and 0 bases from J, the junction contained 17 bases not matched to a gene. The CDR3 has 22 amino acids. This CDR3 reads CASSQDRGLSGLADSSYNEQFF. In DNA, the CDR3 is TGCGCCAGCAGCCAAGATCGAGGACTGTCAGGACTAGCGGATAGCTCCTACAATGAGCAGTTCTTC.

This chain connects TRBV27 to TRBJ2-1; 14 bases line up with TRBD2. Germline CDR1 and CDR2: MNHEY and SMNVEV (reference sequence). This CDR3 has 17 residues. Unmatched junction bases numbered 7, after V lost 0 bases and J lost 9 bases. CDR3 amino acids: CASSLSTGTSGSLEQFF. The DNA of the CDR3 is TGTGCCAGCAGTTTATCGACAGGGACTAGCGGGAGTCTTGAGCAGTTCTTC.

V is TRBV5-1 and J is TRBJ2-2; TRBD2 is a possible D gene (5 bases). Germline loops: CDR1 SGHRS, CDR2 YFSETQ. The CDR3 has 15 residues. Trimming cost V 0 bases and J 0 bases, with 6 bases left between them. CDR3 region: CASSLVGTNTGELFF. The DNA for the CDR3 is TGCGCCAGCAGCTTGGTCGGGACGAACACCGGGGAGCTGTTTTTT.

The chain uses TRBV12-5 and TRBJ2-2; a weak D match, TRBD2 (5 bases). The CDR3 is made up of 15 amino acids. Germline loops: CDR1 LGHNT, CDR2 FRNRAP. V lost 6 bases and J 2 bases, leaving 13 bases between the germline ends. The chain's CDR3 is CASGRSGPNTGELFF. The CDR3 DNA reads as TGTGCTAGTGGACGCAGCGGACCAAACACCGGGGAGCTGTTTTTT.

The gene calls are TRBV5-4 and TRBJ2-1; 9 positions agree with TRBD2. The CDR3 has 16 residues. With 2 bases clipped from V and 7 bases from J, the junction kept 10 bases outside the gene matches. Germline V gene data show CDR1 as SGHNT and CDR2 as YYREEE (reference sequence). CDR3 nucleotides: TGTGCCAGCAGCTTCTCCGCGACTAGCGGATCAAATGAGCAGTTCTTC. Translated: CASSFSATSGSNEQFF. Together with reference TRBV5-4 and TRBJ2-1, the CDR3 gives the full variable domain: ETGVTQSPTHLIKTRGQQVTLRCSSQSGHNTVSWYQQALGQGPQFIFQYYREEENGRGNFPPRFSGLQFPNYSSELNVNALELDDSALYLCASSFSATSGSNEQFFGPGTRLTVL.

The chain recombines TRBV7-9 with TRBJ2-7, with TRBD2 matching over 14 bases. V lost 5 bases, J lost 7 bases, and 10 bases stayed unmatched. The CDR3 covers 16 residues. Germline V gene data show CDR1 as SEHNR and CDR2 as FQNEAQ (reference sequence). The CDR3 DNA is TGTGCCAGCAGCAGACTAGCGGGAGGGCCTGTGGGTGAGCAGTACTTC. Its protein is CASSRLAGGPVGEQYF.

This chain uses TRBV14 with TRBJ1-2, with D unresolved. Trimming removed 6 bases from V and 8 bases from J, with 13 bases in between. The CDR3 is 12 residues long. Germline V gives CDR1 SGHDN, CDR2 FVKESK. The CDR3 region has the DNA TGTGCCAGCAGTCGCGTGAGAGGGGGCTACACCTTC. Amino acids: CASSRVRGGYTF.

This chain links TRBV5-4 with TRBJ2-7; a possible D gene is TRBD1 (5 bases). V was trimmed by 6 bases and J by 9 bases, leaving 19 bases between them. The CDR3 covers 13 residues. Germline CDR1 SGHNT, CDR2 YYREEE (reference sequence). The CDR3 loop reads CASTRQSSTRQYF. CDR3 bases: TGTGCCAGCACCCGACAGTCTTCTACGAGGCAGTACTTC.